The T cell receptor beta chain described here comes from a study of cytomegalovirus exposure and HLA in healthy donors. Study conclusions and caveats: The likely origin of a cluster of highly shared sequence variants was a sequencing artifact.

Comment on this clone: Its antigen is unidentified.

Healthy bone marrow donors made up the cohort. The primer mix had 60 Vbeta and 13 Jbeta primers. Clones were read by immunoSEQ multiplex PCR, and TCRdb kept only the in-frame ones, dropping some. The data contain more than 90,000 clones, approximately 80% of them seen just once; the ten biggest clones take up 0.87%. Germline-derived CDR1 and CDR2 are SQVTM and ANQGSEA. This CDR3 contains 11 residues. Trimming shortened V by 0 bases and J by 6 bases, and 4 bases separated the two germline ends. Sequenced sample: PBMCs. The rearrangement uses TRBV29-1 and TRBJ2-3; D gene ambiguous. This receptor was obtained from a woman younger than 45 in good health and CMV-seronegative. In DNA form, the CDR3 reads TGCAGCGTTGAAGAACGGGATACGCAGTATTTT. Amino acid sequence: CSVEERDTQYF.